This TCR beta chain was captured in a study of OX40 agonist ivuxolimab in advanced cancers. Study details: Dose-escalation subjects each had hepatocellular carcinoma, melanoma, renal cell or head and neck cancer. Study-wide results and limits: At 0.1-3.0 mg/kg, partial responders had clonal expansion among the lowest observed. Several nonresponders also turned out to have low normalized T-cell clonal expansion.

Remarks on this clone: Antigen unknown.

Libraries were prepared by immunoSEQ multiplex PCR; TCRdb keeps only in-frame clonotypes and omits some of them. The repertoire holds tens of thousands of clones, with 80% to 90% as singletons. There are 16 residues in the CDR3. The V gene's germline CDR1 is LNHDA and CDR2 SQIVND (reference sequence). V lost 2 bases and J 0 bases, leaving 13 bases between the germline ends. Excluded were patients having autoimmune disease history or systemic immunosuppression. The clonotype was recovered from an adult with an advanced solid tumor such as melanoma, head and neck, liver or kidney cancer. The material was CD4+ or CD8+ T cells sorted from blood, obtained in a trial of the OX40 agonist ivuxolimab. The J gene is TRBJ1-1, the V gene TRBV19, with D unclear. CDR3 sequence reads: CASSILGAAMNTEAFF. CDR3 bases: TGTGCCAGTAGTATACTGGGCGCGGCCATGAACACTGAAGCTTTCTTT.